This record covers a single T cell receptor (beta chain). What it binds is not known. Germline lookup yields CDR1 MGHDK and CDR2 SYGVNS. The CDR3 has 14 amino acids. V lost 1 base to trimming and J lost 4 bases, with 10 bases between them. The data were obtained in a study of OX40 agonist ivuxolimab in advanced cancers. Background on the study: In this cohort, patients received ivuxolimab, an agonistic anti-OX40 (CD134) antibody. The dose of intravenous ivuxolimab that patients received every 2 weeks ranged from 0.01 to 10 mg/kg. Overall study findings and caveats: Blood T cells, both CD4+ and CD8+, expanded clonally by week 6 at 0.1 to 3.0 mg/kg.

The table came from immunoSEQ multiplex PCR; TCRdb's copy has only in-frame clones and leaves some out. This sample has under 40,000 clones, with approximately 90% found just once. The chain links TRBV25-1 to TRBJ1-2; D unclear. This TCR derives from an adult with an advanced solid tumor such as melanoma, head and neck, liver or kidney cancer. The input for sequencing was CD4+ or CD8+ T cells sorted from blood, taken in a trial of the OX40 agonist ivuxolimab. The CDR3 nucleotides are TGTGCCAGCAGTGAATTTGCTAGACCCTATGGCTACACCTTC. Encoded protein: CASSEFARPYGYTF.